This entry lists 24 T cell receptor beta chains sequenced from one sample in a study of blood T cell repertoires in COVID-19. Using immunoSEQ multiplex PCR, the repertoire was profiled, and TCRdb retains in-frame clones only, with some absent. This table holds about 290,000 clones, roughly 90% found once. Sequencing was done on a sample of peripheral blood. The receptors were gathered from a woman aged 40 to 49 who had recovered from COVID-19.

This clone was seen once. The chain carries TRBV4-2 and TRBJ1-1; 9 positions agree with TRBD1. Unmatched junction bases numbered 7, after V lost 1 base and J lost 4 bases. Germline V gene data show CDR1 as LGHNA and CDR2 as YNFKEQ. The CDR3 sequence is 16 residues long. CDR3 residues: CASSQAQGALGTEAFF. In DNA, the CDR3 is TGTGCCAGCAGCCAAGCACAGGGGGCGCTGGGCACTGAAGCTTTCTTT.

The V gene is TRBV19, the J gene TRBJ2-3; no firm D call. V was trimmed by 2 bases and J by 2 bases, leaving 5 bases between them. The CDR3 consists of 13 residues. Germline CDR1 reads LNHDA; CDR2 reads SQIVND (reference sequence). This CDR3 is CASSIFNTDTQYF. The CDR3 coding sequence is TGTGCCAGTAGTATATTCAACACAGATACGCAGTATTTT.

J is TRBJ2-3 and V is TRBV5-8, with TRBD2 as a possible D gene (5 bases). Trimming pared 9 bases from V and 2 bases from J, leaving 16 bases between. Germline-derived CDR1 and CDR2 are SGHTS and YDEGEE. This CDR3 has 14 amino acids. CDR3 nucleotides: TGTGCCACCCAGTTAGCGAGGCTCACAGATACGCAGTATTTT. Translating it yields CATQLARLTDTQYF.

The chain employs TRBV24-1 and TRBJ2-1, with a tentative D call TRBD2 (6 bases). V was cut by 7 bases and J by 6 bases, with 18 bases left in between. The CDR3 length is 15 residues. CDR1 KGHDR and CDR2 SFDVKD come from the germline V gene. CDR3 bases: TGTGCCACCAGAGGAGGGCTAGAAGTCGGCAATGAGCAGTTCTTC. This codes for CATRGGLEVGNEQFF.

The count of this clone is one. This rearrangement joins TRBV6-5 to TRBJ1-5, with 9 nucleotides matching TRBD1. CDR1 MNHEY and CDR2 SVGAGI come from the germline V gene. V trimming: 8 bases; J trimming: 6 bases; junction bases outside the gene matches: 8. This CDR3 contains 14 residues. The CDR3 loop is CASGQGIVTQPQHF. The CDR3 region has the DNA TGTGCCAGCGGACAGGGGATAGTTACTCAGCCCCAGCATTTT.

The rearrangement joins TRBV7-6 to TRBJ2-3; TRBD2 agrees at 14 bases. Germline V gives CDR1 SGHVS, CDR2 FNYEAQ. CDR3 length: 16 amino acids. After removal of 2 bases from V and 5 bases from J, the junction contained 3 bases not matched to a gene. The CDR3 DNA is TGTGCCAGCAGCTTAACCGGGACTAGCGGGAGAGATACGCAGTATTTT. Its protein product is CASSLTGTSGRDTQYF.

The V and J genes are TRBV13 and TRBJ2-5, with TRBD1 identical over 9 bases. Germline CDR1 reads PRHDT; CDR2 reads FYEKMQ (reference sequence). V lost 5 bases and J lost 5; bases outside the gene matches: 6. The CDR3 contains 14 residues. The chain's CDR3 is CASSLQGAKETQYF. CDR3 coding DNA: TGTGCCAGCAGCCTACAGGGGGCTAAGGAGACCCAGTACTTC. The whole variable domain, remainder taken from reference TRBV13 and TRBJ2-5, is AAGVIQSPRHLIKEKRETATLKCYPIPRHDTVYWYQQGPGQDPQFLISFYEKMQSDKGSIPDRFSAQQFSDYHSELNMSSLELGDSALYFCASSLQGAKETQYFGPGTRLLVL.

V gene TRBV30 combines with J gene TRBJ2-1, with 10 bases that match TRBD2. Germline lookup yields CDR1 GTSNPN and CDR2 SVGIG (reference sequence). The CDR3 is 17 amino acids. V was pared by 3 bases and J by 8 bases, with 16 bases of the junction left unmatched. Here the CDR3 reads CAWSPWGSGRAGDEQFF. The CDR3 DNA is TGTGCCTGGAGCCCCTGGGGAAGCGGGAGGGCGGGGGATGAGCAGTTCTTC.

The chain links TRBV3-1 (or the pseudogene TRBV3-2) to TRBJ1-5, with D possibly matching TRBD1 (5 bases). The V end was cut by 3 bases, the J end by 2 bases, with 11 bases between. CDR3 length equals 15 residues. CDR1 and CDR2 from the germline V gene are LGHDT and YNNKEL (reference sequence). CDR3 coding DNA: TGTGCCAGCAGCCAGACCCCAGGGCGCAATCAGCCCCAGCATTTT. As protein: CASSQTPGRNQPQHF.

This clone appeared a few times. The chain uses TRBV10-3 and TRBJ2-7, with D tentatively TRBD2 (6 bases). This CDR3 has 14 amino acids. Trimming cost V 3 bases and J 5 bases, with 14 bases left between them. The germline V gene encodes CDR1 ENHRY and CDR2 SYGVKD. The CDR3 bases are TGTGCCATCAGTGAAGGGCGGGAAACGGACGAGCAGTACTTC. As protein: CAISEGRETDEQYF.

The gene calls are TRBV7-6 and TRBJ2-3; maybe TRBD1 (6 bases). CDR3 length: 15 residues. The germline V gene encodes CDR1 SGHVS and CDR2 FNYEAQ. Between the trimmed V and J ends, which lost 7 bases and 1 base, there was a span of 15 bases. CDR3 coding DNA: TGTGCCAGCACCCGGACAGCTTCGGGCACAGATACGCAGTATTTT. It yields the protein CASTRTASGTDTQYF.

This chain's CDR3 is CASSLPRTGGGETQYF. The CDR3 nucleotides are TGTGCCAGCAGCTTACCCCGGACAGGGGGAGGGGAGACCCAGTACTTC. The rearrangement links TRBV7-9 to TRBJ2-5; TRBD1 agrees at 10 bases. Per the germline V gene, CDR1 is SEHNR and CDR2 is FQNEAQ (reference sequence). The CDR3 length is 16 residues. Trimming removed 2 bases from V and 5 bases from J; junction bases left unmatched: 8. Full variable domain (rest looked up from reference TRBV7-9 and TRBJ2-5): DTGVSQNPRHKITKRGQNVTFRCDPISEHNRLYWYRQTLGQGPEFLTYFQNEAQLEKSRLLSDRFSAERPKGSFSTLEIQRTEQGDSAMYLCASSLPRTGGGETQYFGPGTRLLVL.

The V and J genes are TRBV29-1 and TRBJ1-2; no definite D call. Deletions cut 4 bases from V and 0 bases from J, with 6 bases between. CDR3 length equals 12 residues. In germline, CDR1 is SQVTM, CDR2 ANQGSEA. This chain's CDR3 is CSVAAANYGYTF. The CDR3 nucleotides read TGCAGCGTTGCGGCGGCTAACTATGGCTACACCTTC. Full variable domain (outside the CDR3, taken from reference TRBV29-1 and TRBJ1-2): SAVISQKPSRDICQRGTSLTIQCQVDSQVTMMFWYRQQPGQSLTLIATANQGSEATYESGFVIDKFPISRPNLTFSTLTVSNMSPEDSSIYLCSVAAANYGYTFGSGTRLTVV.

This sequence joins TRBV15 and TRBJ1-5; possibly TRBD1 for D (5 bases). This CDR3 has 15 residues. Germline V gene lookup returns CDR1 LNHNV and CDR2 YYDKDF (reference sequence). V shed 4 bases and J shed 0 bases, with 10 bases lying between them. DNA of the CDR3: TGTGCCACCAGCACTGGGGCTTATAGCAATCAGCCCCAGCATTTT. Its translation: CATSTGAYSNQPQHF.

This rearrangement joins TRBV2 to TRBJ2-3, with 13 positions matching TRBD2. Germline-derived CDR1 and CDR2 are SNHLY and FYNNEI. V was pared by 5 bases and J by 1 base, with 3 bases of the junction left unmatched. CDR3 length equals 16 residues. CDR3 DNA: TGTGCCAGCAGTACTAGCGGGAGGGGTGGCACAGATACGCAGTATTTT. Protein product: CASSTSGRGGTDTQYF.

The CDR3 nucleotides are TGTGCCAGCAGACGATCGGTTGGCACCGGGGAGCTGTTTTTT. Amino acids: CASRRSVGTGELFF. The chain uses TRBV27 and TRBJ2-2; no definite D call. CDR3 length equals 14 residues. Trimming stripped 6 bases from V and 4 bases from J, with 12 bases between. CDR1 is MNHEY and CDR2 is SMNVEV in the germline V gene (reference sequence).

The V call is TRBV10-3, the J call TRBJ1-6, with 7 bases identical to TRBD1. The germline CDR1 and CDR2 sequences are ENHRY and SYGVKD. The ends lost 6 bases at V and 10 bases at J; junction bases unmatched: 9. The CDR3 covers 14 residues. The CDR3 spells CAIRNGQAGSPLHF. The CDR3 bases are TGTGCCATCAGGAACGGACAGGCCGGATCACCCCTCCACTTT.

The chain links TRBV6-6 to TRBJ2-1, with 8 bases matching TRBD2. Germline CDR1 reads MNHNY; CDR2 reads SVGAGI (reference sequence). This CDR3 has 16 residues. The ends lost 6 bases at V and 1 base at J; junction bases unmatched: 8. The CDR3 DNA is TGTGCCAGCAGGACTCAAGCGGGAGTGTCCTACAATGAGCAGTTCTTC. Protein sequence: CASRTQAGVSYNEQFF.

The J gene is TRBJ2-3, the V gene TRBV29-1; the D is unclear. This CDR3 has 12 amino acids. Germline CDR1 is SQVTM and CDR2 is ANQGSEA. V was cut by 7 bases and J by 4 bases, with 12 bases left in between. The CDR3 region has the DNA TGCAGCGCTTTGCAGTCCGCAGATACGCAGTATTTT. It specifies CSALQSADTQYF.

CDR3 sequence: CSVGLAGGETQYF. CDR3 DNA: TGCAGCGTTGGACTAGCGGGAGGAGAGACCCAGTACTTC. The genes are TRBV29-1 and TRBJ2-5, with 13 bases fitting TRBD2. Germline-derived CDR1 and CDR2 are SQVTM and ANQGSEA. The CDR3 spans 13 residues. V dropped 4 bases and J dropped 4; count of bases not matched to a gene: 0.

The chain joins TRBV30 to TRBJ2-6; 8 positions match TRBD2. Germline V gene sequence: CDR1 GTSNPN, CDR2 SVGIG (reference sequence). The J segment lost 0 bases and the V segment lost 3 bases, leaving 10 bases of the junction unmatched. The CDR3 extends over 18 amino acids. The CDR3 here is CAWRVKAGAISGANVLTF. Written as DNA, the CDR3 is TGTGCCTGGAGGGTCAAAGCGGGAGCGATCTCTGGGGCCAACGTCCTGACTTTC. Based on the CDR3 plus reference TRBV30 and TRBJ2-6, the full variable domain is SQTIHQWPATLVQPVGSPLSLECTVEGTSNPNLYWYRQAAGRGLQLLFYSVGIGQISSEVPQNLSASRPQDRQFILSSKKLLLSDSGFYLCAWRVKAGAISGANVLTFGAGSRLTVL.

The V call is TRBV5-8, the J call TRBJ2-7; D possibly corresponds to TRBD1 (5 bases). V was trimmed by 3 bases and J by 6 bases, leaving 16 bases between them. This CDR3 comprises 14 residues. Germline V gene data show CDR1 as SGHTS and CDR2 as YDEGEE. The CDR3 sequence is CASSSLYNRPEQYF. Here the CDR3 DNA reads TGTGCCAGCAGCTCCCTTTATAACAGGCCCGAGCAGTACTTC.

The chain uses TRBV28 and TRBJ1-1; D is possibly TRBD1 (5 bases). Trimming left V 6 bases short and J 2 bases short, with 10 bases between. This CDR3 is 13 amino acids long. CDR1 and CDR2 from the germline V gene are MDHEN and SYDVKM. In DNA form, the CDR3 reads TGTGCCAGCAGGAATCAGGGCAACACTGAAGCTTTCTTT. Its protein product is CASRNQGNTEAFF.

This chain links TRBV6-5 with TRBJ2-5, with D perhaps TRBD2 (6 bases). V was pared by 2 bases and J by 4 bases, with 11 bases between. Germline CDR1 is MNHEY and CDR2 is SVGAGI. The CDR3 covers 14 residues. In DNA form, the CDR3 reads TGTGCCAGCAGTTACCCGGGAGTACCAGAGACCCAGTACTTC. Translation: CASSYPGVPETQYF.